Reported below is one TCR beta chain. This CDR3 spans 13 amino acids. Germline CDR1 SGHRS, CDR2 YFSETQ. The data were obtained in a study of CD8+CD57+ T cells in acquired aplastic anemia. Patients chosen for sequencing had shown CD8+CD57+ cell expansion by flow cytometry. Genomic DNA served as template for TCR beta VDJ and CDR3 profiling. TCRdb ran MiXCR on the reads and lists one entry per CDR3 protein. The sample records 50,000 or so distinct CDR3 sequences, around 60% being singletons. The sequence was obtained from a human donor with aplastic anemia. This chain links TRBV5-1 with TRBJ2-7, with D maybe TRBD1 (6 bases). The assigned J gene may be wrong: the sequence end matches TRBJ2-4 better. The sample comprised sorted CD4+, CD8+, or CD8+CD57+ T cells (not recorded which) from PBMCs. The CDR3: CASSLGQENIQYF. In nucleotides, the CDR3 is TGCGCCAGCAGCTTGGGACAGGAAAACATTCAGTACTTC.